These 27 T cell receptor beta chains were sequenced from one sample in a study of cytomegalovirus exposure and HLA in healthy donors. The primer mix had 60 Vbeta and 13 Jbeta primers. Sequencing used immunoSEQ multiplex PCR; TCRdb keeps in-frame clones, though not all of them. The repertoire holds a few hundred thousand clones, with around 79% as singletons. Sequencing was performed on PBMCs. Receptors were obtained from a girl aged 2 to 9 in good health and CMV-seronegative.

The V call is TRBV10-2, the J call TRBJ1-2; the D gene is possibly TRBD1 (5 bases). Trimming took off 3 bases at V and 4 bases at J, with 6 bases between the two ends. This CDR3 has 12 residues. Germline CDR1 is WSHSY and CDR2 is SAAADI. The CDR3 region has the DNA TGCGCCAGCAGTGAAACAGGCTATGGCTACACCTTC. It is translated as CASSETGYGYTF.

This clone was counted between two and nine times. The genes are TRBV4-1 and TRBJ1-1; the D is unclear. V lost 4 bases to trimming and J lost 0 bases, with 6 bases between them. Germline V CDR1 and CDR2: MGHRA, YSYEKL. This CDR3 has 13 amino acids. The CDR3 is CASSRLVNTEAFF. CDR3 in DNA: TGCGCCAGCAGCCGTCTTGTGAACACTGAAGCTTTCTTT.

This chain connects TRBV7-9 to TRBJ1-2, with D maybe TRBD1 (5 bases). Germline assignment: CDR1 SEHNR and CDR2 FQNEAQ (reference sequence). This CDR3 comprises 17 residues. V lost 2 bases and J 5 bases, leaving 21 bases between the germline ends. CDR3 sequence (DNA): TGTGCCAGCAGCTTACCCCCCGGGGCCGGGGAGGGGTATGGCTACACCTTC. Translated, it gives CASSLPPGAGEGYGYTF.

Here the CDR3 reads CAISEPDSIIEAFF. For the CDR3, the DNA is TGTGCCATCAGTGAGCCGGACAGCATAATCGAAGCTTTCTTT. The chain is built from TRBV10-3 and TRBJ1-1, with D possibly being TRBD1 (6 bases). CDR3 length equals 14 residues. Trimming stripped 2 bases from V and 8 bases from J, with 15 bases between. The germline V gene encodes CDR1 ENHRY and CDR2 SYGVKD.

The V call is TRBV7-9, the J call TRBJ2-3; D remains unclear. Germline values: CDR1 SEHNR, CDR2 FQNEAQ (reference sequence). The V end lost 1 base, the J end lost 4 bases, and 6 bases lay between the germline ends. This CDR3 contains 13 residues. The CDR3 protein is CASSLEVADTQYF. CDR3 nucleotides: TGTGCCAGCAGCTTAGAAGTAGCAGATACGCAGTATTTT.

The chain joins TRBV2 to TRBJ1-2; TRBD1 is a possible D gene (5 bases). There are 15 residues in the CDR3. Deletions cut 2 bases from V and 6 bases from J, with 16 bases between. From germline, CDR1 is SNHLY and CDR2 FYNNEI. CDR3 sequence: CASSERSRDENGYTF. CDR3 in DNA: TGTGCCAGCAGTGAAAGGAGCAGGGATGAGAATGGCTACACCTTC.

The rearrangement links TRBV25-1 to TRBJ2-6; no clear D. Germline V gene lookup returns CDR1 MGHDK and CDR2 SYGVNS. The germline V and J ends were trimmed by 10 bases and 3 bases, with 10 bases remaining between them. The CDR3 consists of 13 residues. This CDR3 is CATPPLGANVLTF. The CDR3 DNA follows: TGTGCCACCCCCCCTCTTGGGGCCAACGTCCTGACTTTC.

V and J are TRBV7-3 and TRBJ2-1; TRBD2 matches at 11 bases. The V segment lost 9 bases and the J segment 0 bases; nucleotides outside the gene matches: 4. CDR3 length: 15 amino acids. The germline V gene has CDR1 SGHTA and CDR2 FQGTGA. In DNA form, the CDR3 reads TGTGCCAGGGGGACTAGCGGAAGCTCCTACAATGAGCAGTTCTTC. Amino acid sequence: CARGTSGSSYNEQFF.

This clone is a singleton in its sample. This sequence joins TRBV2 and TRBJ2-3, with 9 bases matching TRBD1. In germline, CDR1 is SNHLY, CDR2 FYNNEI. CDR3 size: 18 residues. V shed 3 bases and J 0 bases; nucleotides not matched to a gene: 10. CDR3 sequence reads: CASSDPSGTGYSTDTQYF. The DNA of the CDR3 is TGTGCCAGCAGTGACCCCAGCGGGACAGGGTATAGCACAGATACGCAGTATTTT.

The rearrangement joins TRBV10-1 to TRBJ1-1; 7 bases are shared with TRBD1. CDR1 is WNHNN, CDR2 SYGVQD, per germline (reference sequence). V shed 10 bases, J shed 4 bases, and the junction held 30 bases outside the gene matches. There are 20 residues in the CDR3. CDR3 loop: CATPPRCGRWDSSRGTEAFF. DNA for the CDR3: TGCGCCACCCCCCCCAGATGCGGAAGATGGGACAGCTCTCGGGGCACTGAAGCTTTCTTT.

The V and J genes are TRBV5-4 and TRBJ2-5, with 9 bases fitting TRBD2. The germline V gene encodes CDR1 SGHNT and CDR2 YYREEE (reference sequence). J was trimmed by 2 bases and V by 0 bases; bases with no gene match: 5. The CDR3 loop spans 16 amino acids. CDR3 sequence (DNA): TGTGCCAGCAGCTTGGGCCTAGCGGGGCCTCAAGAGACCCAGTACTTC. Protein: CASSLGLAGPQETQYF.

This rearrangement joins TRBV28 to TRBJ2-3, with D maybe TRBD1 (7 bases). The CDR3 extends over 13 amino acids. Trimming took off 7 bases at V and 4 bases at J, with 12 bases between the two ends. Germline V CDR1 and CDR2: MDHEN, SYDVKM. The CDR3 nucleotides read TGTGCCAGCAACCAGGGGGGAGCAGATACGCAGTATTTT. The encoded protein is CASNQGGADTQYF.

V is TRBV9 and J is TRBJ2-1, with TRBD2 matching over 7 bases. V lost 1 base to trimming and J lost 6 bases; unmatched junction nucleotides: 7. Germline V gives CDR1 SGDLS, CDR2 YYNGEE. The CDR3 spans 15 residues. The CDR3 DNA is TGTGCCAGCAGCGTATTTGCGGGAGTTACCAATGAGCAGTTCTTC. This sequence encodes CASSVFAGVTNEQFF.

The table lists this clone with a count of one. The rearrangement uses TRBV15 and TRBJ2-3; TRBD1 aligns across 7 bases. After removal of 0 bases from V and 0 bases from J, the junction contained 3 bases not matched to a gene. This CDR3 region has 16 residues. The germline CDR1 and CDR2 sequences are LNHNV and YYDKDF (reference sequence). CDR3 bases: TGTGCCACCAGCAGAGATTCGACAGGGAGCACAGATACGCAGTATTTT. Translation gives CATSRDSTGSTDTQYF.

The chain links TRBV4-2 to TRBJ2-1; no definite D call. The CDR3 extends over 15 amino acids. CDR1 and CDR2 (germline): LGHNA, YNFKEQ. Trimming stripped 1 base from V and 4 bases from J, with 11 bases between. CDR3 in amino acids: CASSQARTSYNEQFF. The CDR3, as DNA: TGTGCCAGCAGCCAAGCCCGTACATCTTACAATGAGCAGTTCTTC.

V gene TRBV7-3 combines with J gene TRBJ2-2; tentative D call: TRBD1 (6 bases). Trimming shortened V by 2 bases and J by 4 bases, and 11 bases separated the two germline ends. Germline CDR1 SGHTA, CDR2 FQGTGA. The CDR3 totals 15 residues. Here the CDR3 reads CASSLFGGGTGELFF. CDR3 nucleotides: TGTGCCAGCAGCTTATTTGGGGGCGGCACCGGGGAGCTGTTTTTT.

The gene calls are TRBV15 and TRBJ1-2, with a tentative D call TRBD1 (6 bases). With 1 base removed from V and 5 bases from J, the gap between germline ends came to 8 bases. CDR3 size: 13 residues. Germline V gene lookup returns CDR1 LNHNV and CDR2 YYDKDF (reference sequence). CDR3 DNA: TGTGCCACCAGCAGAGTACAGGGATATGGCTACACCTTC. This translates into CATSRVQGYGYTF.

The genes are TRBV5-1 and TRBJ1-3; no reliable D call. The CDR3 extends over 21 amino acids. V dropped 0 bases and J dropped 0 bases, with 25 bases sitting between them. Germline V lookup: CDR1 SGHRS, CDR2 YFSETQ. CDR3 nucleotide sequence: TGCGCCAGCAGCTTGGGTAGGGCAGGAGGATCCCCATTTTTCTCTGGAAACACCATATATTTT. Its protein is CASSLGRAGGSPFFSGNTIYF.

The J gene is TRBJ2-7, the V gene TRBV30; the D gene is possibly TRBD1 (6 bases). In germline, CDR1 is GTSNPN, CDR2 SVGIG (reference sequence). The germline V and J ends were trimmed by 1 base and 4 bases, with 17 bases remaining between them. The CDR3 extends over 15 amino acids. CDR3 in amino acids: CAWSEGAGVLYEQYF. CDR3 DNA sequence: TGTGCCTGGAGTGAAGGGGCAGGGGTCCTTTACGAGCAGTACTTC.

V and J are TRBV10-2 and TRBJ2-7; 9 bases map to TRBD1. The trim removed 6 bases at V and 7 bases at J, leaving 10 bases unmatched. Germline-derived CDR1 and CDR2 are WSHSY and SAAADI. This CDR3 is built from 14 residues. The DNA of the CDR3 is TGCGCCAGCAGAGGGACAGGGCCGAAATGGGAGCAGTACTTC. Protein product: CASRGTGPKWEQYF.

CDR3 region: CASRSRRGLGSYGYTF. The CDR3 DNA follows: TGTGCCAGCAGATCTCGCAGGGGGCTGGGCTCCTATGGCTACACCTTC. The chain carries TRBV2 and TRBJ1-2; TRBD1 matches 8 bases. The ends lost 6 bases at V and 4 bases at J; junction bases unmatched: 13. The CDR3 totals 16 residues. Germline lookup yields CDR1 SNHLY and CDR2 FYNNEI.

The V gene is TRBV15, the J gene TRBJ2-3; a possible D gene is TRBD2 (6 bases). This CDR3 contains 17 residues. The germline V gene encodes CDR1 LNHNV and CDR2 YYDKDF (reference sequence). The germline V and J ends were trimmed by 0 bases and 2 bases, with 15 bases remaining between them. The CDR3, as DNA: TGTGCCACCAGCAGAGATGGTTTAGCGGCCCTCACAGATACGCAGTATTTT. Amino acid sequence: CATSRDGLAALTDTQYF. Full variable domain (outside the CDR3, taken from reference TRBV15 and TRBJ2-3): DAMVIQNPRYQVTQFGKPVTLSCSQTLNHNVMYWYQQKSSQAPKLLFHYYDKDFNNEADTPDNFQSRRPNTSFCFLDIRSPGLGDTAMYLCATSRDGLAALTDTQYFGPGTRLTVL.

V is TRBV20-1 and J is TRBJ1-1; D remains ambiguous. CDR3 size: 11 residues. Looked up from germline, CDR1 is DFQATT and CDR2 is SNEGSKA (reference sequence). CDR3: CRPDSSTEAFF. CDR3 nucleotides: TGCAGACCCGACTCCAGTACTGAAGCTTTCTTT.

This sequence joins TRBV6-1 and TRBJ2-1; TRBD2 aligns across 13 bases. The ends lost 4 bases at V and 8 bases at J; junction bases unmatched: 8. The germline V gene encodes CDR1 MNHNS and CDR2 SASEGT. The CDR3 extends over 16 amino acids. The CDR3: CASSGSPGLAGHEQFF. The CDR3 DNA is TGTGCCAGCAGTGGATCTCCGGGACTAGCGGGGCATGAGCAGTTCTTC.

This chain connects TRBV30 to TRBJ1-2; perhaps TRBD1 as D (6 bases). This CDR3 is 15 amino acids long. Germline V gene sequence: CDR1 GTSNPN, CDR2 SVGIG (reference sequence). With 5 bases removed from V and 5 bases from J, the gap between germline ends came to 21 bases. This chain's CDR3 is CAWGTDSPIAYGYTF. In nucleotides, the CDR3 is TGTGCCTGGGGAACGGACAGCCCTATTGCGTATGGCTACACCTTC.

V gene TRBV5-6 combines with J gene TRBJ1-2; tentative D call: TRBD1 (5 bases). Trimming took 3 bases from V and 3 from J, leaving 24 bases between them. This CDR3 is 18 amino acids long. CDR1 is SGHDT, CDR2 YYEEEE, per germline. The CDR3 coding sequence is TGTGCCAGCAGCTGGGTGGCCGCGGGCAGGGTAGCGGACTATGGCTACACCTTC. This encodes CASSWVAAGRVADYGYTF. Full variable domain (remainder filled in from reference TRBV5-6 and TRBJ1-2): DAGVTQSPTHLIKTRGQQVTLRCSPKSGHDTVSWYQQALGQGPQFIFQYYEEEERQRGNFPDRFSGHQFPNYSSELNVNALLLGDSALYLCASSWVAAGRVADYGYTFGSGTRLTVV.

The CDR3 nucleotides are TGTGCCAGCAGCTTACCGACTAGCGGGCAAACTTACGGGTCCCTCGAGCAGTACTTC. Protein product: CASSLPTSGQTYGSLEQYF. This sequence joins TRBV7-9 and TRBJ2-7; 10 nucleotides agree with TRBD2. V trimming: 2 bases; J trimming: 6 bases; junction bases outside the gene matches: 19. Per the germline V gene, CDR1 is SEHNR and CDR2 is FQNEAQ (reference sequence). There are 19 residues in the CDR3.